The 14 T cell receptor beta chains given below trace back to one sample, sequenced in a study of early T cells in non-severe SARS-CoV-2 infection. A single record per CDR3 protein comes from TCRdb applying MiXCR to the 5' RACE reads. Of roughly 57,000 distinct CDR3 sequences detected, roughly an eighth appear once; the ten largest clones hold over 2%. This specimen was whole blood, taken at baseline. The source is an adult who was a healthcare worker with PCR-confirmed SARS-CoV-2 infection or an uninfected control (not recorded which).

This clonotype was observed at least ten times. The gene calls are TRBV4-3 and TRBJ2-3; D tentatively fits TRBD1 or TRBD2 (5 bases each). CDR1 and CDR2 (germline): LGHNA, YSLEER. Between the trimmed V and J ends, which lost 0 bases and 11 bases, there was a span of 12 bases. This CDR3 is built from 13 residues. CDR3 region: CASSQEPGSEQYF. In nucleotides, the CDR3 is TGCGCCAGCAGCCAAGAACCAGGGAGCGAGCAGTATTTT.

This clonotype showed up just a few times. The V and J genes are TRBV19 and TRBJ2-7, with 8 bases aligning to TRBD1. The CDR3 has 16 amino acids. The V gene's germline CDR1 is LNHDA and CDR2 SQIVND (reference sequence). V shed 1 base and J 3 bases; nucleotides not matched to a gene: 8. CDR3 sequence (DNA): TGTGCCAGTAGTATAGCCCCCGCCGGGACAGGCTACGAGCAGTACTTC. This codes for CASSIAPAGTGYEQYF.

Written as DNA, the CDR3 is TGTGCCACAGCCGGGACAGGGAACACCGGGGAGCTGTTTTTT. This translates into CATAGTGNTGELFF. The V call is TRBV24-1, the J call TRBJ2-2; 8 bases line up with TRBD1. This CDR3 has 14 amino acids. Germline trimming cut 10 bases from V and 1 base from J; bases unmatched to any gene: 4. Germline V gene sequence: CDR1 KGHDR, CDR2 SFDVKD.

This clonotype was counted many times. The rearrangement links TRBV6-2 or TRBV6-3 to TRBJ2-7, with D perhaps TRBD1 (5 bases). This CDR3 comprises 14 residues. Germline CDR1 MNHEY, CDR2 SVGEGT. Trimming pared 0 bases from V and 3 bases from J, leaving 9 bases between. This CDR3 reads CASSYSTDSYEQYF. CDR3 bases: TGTGCCAGCAGTTACTCGACCGACAGCTACGAGCAGTACTTC.

This clonotype was detected only a few times. The CDR3 region has the DNA TGCGCCAGCAGTGAAGACTTCTCTGGAAACACCATATATTTT. Translating it yields CASSEDFSGNTIYF. V and J are TRBV10-1 and TRBJ1-3; D is ambiguous. Germline lookup yields CDR1 WNHNN and CDR2 SYGVQD (reference sequence). Between the trimmed V and J ends, which lost 3 bases and 0 bases, there was a span of 6 bases. The CDR3 runs 14 residues.

This clonotype occurred many times. V is TRBV19 and J is TRBJ2-7, with 11 bases lining up with TRBD2. CDR3 size: 17 residues. In germline, CDR1 is LNHDA, CDR2 SQIVND (reference sequence). With 1 base clipped from V and 1 base from J, the junction kept 6 bases outside the gene matches. The CDR3 coding sequence is TGTGCCAGTAGTATAGGCTTAACTAGCGGGAGTTCCTACGAGCAGTACTTC. Translation gives CASSIGLTSGSSYEQYF.

This chain uses TRBV3-1 with TRBJ2-1, with 7 positions matching TRBD2. The CDR3 runs to 17 residues. V trimming: 3 bases; J trimming: 7 bases; junction bases outside the gene matches: 15. In germline, CDR1 is LGHDT, CDR2 YNNKEL (reference sequence). The chain's CDR3 is CASSQIPWREYFNEQFF. As DNA, the CDR3 is TGTGCCAGCAGCCAGATCCCCTGGCGGGAGTATTTTAATGAGCAGTTCTTC.

This clonotype was observed a handful of times. V and J are TRBV25-1 and TRBJ2-7, with a tentative D call TRBD1 (6 bases). Germline V CDR1 and CDR2: MGHDK, SYGVNS. V was shortened by 4 bases and J by 5 bases, with 12 bases between the two germline ends. The CDR3 extends over 13 amino acids. The CDR3 nucleotides are TGTGCCAGCAGTGCCTACAGGGTCCACGAGCAGTACTTC. Encoded protein: CASSAYRVHEQYF.

This clonotype was recorded many times. V is TRBV24-1 and J is TRBJ2-1, with 12 bases that match TRBD2. The germline CDR1 and CDR2 sequences are KGHDR and SFDVKD. The CDR3 has 16 amino acids. The junction had 7 bases not matched to a gene; V was cut back by 3 bases and J by 8 bases. CDR3 bases: TGTGCCACCAGTGATACCACTAGCGGGAGGTCGTATGAGCAGTTCTTC. Its protein is CATSDTTSGRSYEQFF.

This clonotype showed up just a few times. This chain joins TRBV18 and TRBJ2-7; unclear D gene. V lost 5 bases and J lost 6, with 14 bases in between. This CDR3 spans 13 amino acids. Germline V gives CDR1 KGHSH, CDR2 LQKENI. For the CDR3, the DNA is TGTGCCAGCTCAGAGTTACCGGGCCGCGAGCAGTACTTC. Translation gives CASSELPGREQYF.

There are many counts of this clonotype. The rearrangement joins TRBV7-2 to TRBJ2-6; no firm D call. Looked up from germline, CDR1 is SGHTA and CDR2 is FQGNSA. The ends were cut back, 3 bases at V and 0 bases at J, with 3 bases in the middle. This CDR3 has 14 residues. Written as DNA, the CDR3 is TGTGCCAGCAGCTTGGGCTCTGGGGCCAACGTCCTGACTTTC. As protein: CASSLGSGANVLTF.

This clonotype was counted between two and nine times. The V and J genes are TRBV7-2 and TRBJ1-2; TRBD1 matches 7 bases. Germline lookup yields CDR1 SGHTA and CDR2 FQGNSA. The CDR3 is 14 residues long. Trimming took 7 bases from V and 5 from J; bases not matched to a gene: 10. The CDR3 reads CASNRDRGGYGYTF. In DNA, the CDR3 is TGTGCCAGCAATCGGGACAGAGGGGGATATGGCTACACCTTC.

This clonotype was detected many times. The chain couples TRBV12-3 or TRBV12-4 to TRBJ1-1, with D uncertain. The V end lost 3 bases, the J end lost 7 bases, and 15 bases lay between the germline ends. The CDR3 has 14 residues. CDR3 nucleotide sequence: TGTGCCAGCAGTTTCTGGGTCGAAGGAATTGAAGCTTTCTTT. This codes for CASSFWVEGIEAFF.

The chain uses TRBV7-2 and TRBJ2-3, with unresolved D. This CDR3 spans 15 amino acids. V was pared by 6 bases and J by 0 bases, with 13 bases between. Germline V gene data show CDR1 as SGHTA and CDR2 as FQGNSA. This chain's CDR3 is CASRPDTPSTDTQYF. The DNA for the CDR3 is TGTGCCAGCAGACCCGACACCCCTAGCACAGATACGCAGTATTTT.